This TCR beta chain was captured by sequencing in a study of cytomegalovirus exposure and HLA in healthy donors. Overall study results and limits: As was reported, the HLA-A and HLA-B alleles of most subjects were accurately predicted from TCR beta sequences. In a later analysis, TCR association rates varied by HLA locus: DRB1 most, HLA-C fewest. Overall, about 160 TCR beta chains were annotated as cytomegalovirus-associated. The CMV antigen specificity of a few CMV-associated chains was confirmed through in vitro analysis.

The PCR had 60 Vbeta and 13 Jbeta primers. The protocol was immunoSEQ multiplex PCR, while the TCRdb copy is restricted to in-frame clones and leaves out a portion. The repertoire holds 85,000 to 100,000 clones, with approximately 80% as singletons. About this clone itself: Antigen specificity is unknown.

This CDR3 has 15 amino acids. The V and J ends lost 1 base and 1 base respectively, with 11 bases between them. Germline V CDR1 and CDR2: LGHNA, YSLEER. The receptor comes from a woman aged 55-70 years in good health and CMV-seronegative. The rearrangement joins TRBV4-3 to TRBJ2-7, with D possibly matching TRBD2 (6 bases). The specimen sequenced was PBMCs. CDR3 DNA sequence: TGCGCCAGCAGCCAAGTTGTAGCGGCTTCCTACGAGCAGTACTTC. As protein: CASSQVVAASYEQYF.